The present T cell receptor (beta chain) was sequenced within a study of blood T cell repertoires in COVID-19. This table comes from immunoSEQ multiplex PCR, and its TCRdb copy is limited to in-frame clones, with some not included. This table has tens of thousands of clones, 89% appearing once. Germline CDR1 MNHEY, CDR2 SMNVEV (reference sequence). The CDR3 has 12 amino acids. The V end lost 6 bases, the J end lost 0 bases, and 5 bases lay between the germline ends. The material sequenced was peripheral blood. The source of this sequence is an older woman with COVID-19, enrolled during active disease. The chain uses TRBV27 and TRBJ1-1, with D unclear. This CDR3 reads CASRGLNTEAFF. CDR3 DNA sequence: TGTGCCAGCAGGGGCCTGAACACTGAAGCTTTCTTT.